In this sample, the clone carrying this T cell receptor (beta chain) turned up a few times. The antigen remains undetermined. This CDR3 comprises 16 residues. Germline assignment: CDR1 MNHNY and CDR2 SVGAGI (reference sequence). Trimming cost V 2 bases and J 0 bases, with 10 bases left between them. Researchers ran the PCR with 60 Vbeta and 13 Jbeta primers. Sequenced by immunoSEQ multiplex PCR; TCRdb stores in-frame clones only, minus some. The sample records about 200,000 clones, roughly 85% being singletons. The record originates from a study of cytomegalovirus exposure and HLA in healthy donors. Whole-study results and caveats: The listing of 150 to 200 TCR beta chains classed them as cytomegalovirus-associated. TRBV6-2, TRBV6-3 and some other V segments were excluded as indistinguishable.

Sequenced: PBMCs. V gene TRBV6-6 combines with J gene TRBJ1-4; D not certain. The TCR originated in a man between 18 and 35 years old in good health and CMV-seronegative. CDR3 coding DNA: TGTGCCAGCAGTTACGGGCAGCAAACAACTAATGAAAAACTGTTTTTT. This encodes CASSYGQQTTNEKLFF.